These T cell receptor beta chains were read from a single sample in a study of Ad26.COV2.S vaccination and SARS-CoV-2 variants. Measured with immunoSEQ multiplex PCR; TCRdb has only the in-frame clones, and not every one. The sample holds under 500,000 clones, approximately 90% seen once. The sample in question was peripheral blood, obtained in a trial of Ad26.COV2.S vaccine versus placebo. The receptor source for this set is a person between 18 and 60 years old who received the Ad26.COV2.S COVID-19 vaccine or a placebo. Each CDR3 is given with its conserved first and last residue. The order of the fields is D gene, clone size, V gene, J gene, CDR3 protein, CDR3 DNA. A D gene is named only where the DNA matches it firmly. Clone sizes are given selectively: once, few, many, or a class where the clone is expanded.

.	.	TRBV25-1	TRBJ2-7	CASSESLRFASEQYF	TGTGCCAGCAGTGAATCTTTACGCTTCGCGAGCGAGCAGTACTTC
TRBD1	.	TRBV7-6	TRBJ1-1	CASSNGQGVWTEAFF	TGTGCCAGCAGTAACGGACAGGGGGTTTGGACTGAAGCTTTCTTT
.	.	TRBV5-5	TRBJ2-5	CASSSKNLVSETQYF	TGTGCCAGCAGCTCTAAGAACTTAGTTTCCGAGACCCAGTACTTC
TRBD1	.	TRBV10-3	TRBJ1-2	CAIRSGQGGSGYTF	TGTGCCATCAGGAGCGGACAGGGTGGAAGTGGCTACACCTTC
TRBD2	.	TRBV19	TRBJ2-7	CASSLHSGGTSYEQYF	TGTGCCAGTAGTCTCCATAGCGGGGGGACCTCCTACGAGCAGTACTTC
TRBD1	few	TRBV2	TRBJ1-2	CASSYRDRPTGYTF	TGTGCCAGCAGTTACCGGGACAGGCCCACGGGCTACACCTTC
TRBD2	.	TRBV5-1	TRBJ2-3	CASSSRGSGAGDTQYF	TGCGCCAGCAGCTCCCGAGGTAGCGGGGCGGGAGATACGCAGTATTTT
.	once	TRBV15	TRBJ1-1	CATSRRVATEAFF	TGTGCCACCAGCAGAAGGGTTGCTACTGAAGCTTTCTTT
.	.	TRBV30	TRBJ2-5	CAWSGPRLRGQETQYF	TGTGCCTGGAGCGGCCCGAGGCTGCGGGGCCAAGAGACCCAGTACTTC
TRBD1	.	TRBV6-4	TRBJ1-5	CASSNLPGDRSKDQPQHF	TGTGCCAGCAGCAACCTTCCCGGGGACAGGTCGAAGGATCAGCCCCAGCATTTT
.	.	TRBV4-3	TRBJ2-7	CASSQVSGSYEQYF	TGCGCCAGCAGCCAAGTGTCGGGATCCTACGAGCAGTACTTC
.	.	TRBV9	TRBJ1-2	CASSVNRDSYGYTF	TGTGCCAGCAGCGTTAACAGGGATAGCTATGGCTACACCTTC
TRBD2	.	TRBV19	TRBJ2-7	CASSILGTSGGYEQYF	TGTGCCAGTAGTATTCTGGGGACTAGCGGGGGCTACGAGCAGTACTTC
.	.	TRBV12-3/TRBV12-4	TRBJ2-3	CASSPVRDTQYF	TGTGCCAGCAGTCCTGTCAGAGATACGCAGTATTTT
.	.	TRBV5-1	TRBJ1-6	CASSAGSSYNSPLHF	TGCGCCAGCAGTGCGGGGAGCTCCTATAATTCACCCCTCCACTTT
.	few	TRBV28	TRBJ1-4	CASRSPGSNEKLFF	TGTGCCAGCCGTTCCCCAGGGTCTAATGAAAAACTGTTTTTT
.	.	TRBV9	TRBJ1-2	CASSVGGGDYGYTF	TGTGCCAGCAGCGTAGGTGGGGGGGACTATGGCTACACCTTC
.	.	TRBV28	TRBJ2-2	CASNSHSNTGELFF	TGTGCCAGCAACAGCCATTCGAACACCGGGGAGCTGTTTTTT
.	once	TRBV27	TRBJ2-1	CASSPLGHSYNEQFF	TGTGCCAGCAGCCCCCTCGGGCACTCCTACAATGAGCAGTTCTTC
TRBD2	.	TRBV9	TRBJ2-5	CASSVSGGRSQETQYF	TGTGCCAGCAGCGTTAGCGGGGGCCGGAGTCAAGAGACCCAGTACTTC
.	.	TRBV5-1	TRBJ2-2	CASSLVSNPNTGELFF	TGCGCCAGCAGCTTGGTGTCCAACCCGAACACCGGGGAGCTGTTTTTT
.	.	TRBV9	TRBJ2-5	CASSVGGRDETQYF	TGTGCCAGCAGCGTAGGAGGGCGCGATGAGACCCAGTACTTC
.	once	TRBV19	TRBJ1-1	CASSMAGRGTEAFF	TGTGCCAGTAGTATGGCCGGGCGGGGCACTGAAGCTTTCTTT